This T cell receptor (beta chain) derives from a study of cytomegalovirus exposure and HLA in healthy donors. Study information: From donors who were HLA-typed, an early data release held 75 million to 85 million unique TCRs.

Primers included in the PCR were 60 Vbeta and 13 Jbeta primers. Assay used: immunoSEQ multiplex PCR; TCRdb lists only in-frame clones, some missing. Altogether more than 100,000 clones are present, about 75% being singletons, with the ten largest covering around 1.3%. This clone came up a few times. The CDR3 is made up of 14 amino acids. Unmatched junction bases numbered 9, after V lost 5 bases and J lost 8 bases. Germline V gene sequence: CDR1 SGHAT, CDR2 FQNNGV. This chain joins TRBV11-2 and TRBJ1-2, with 9 nucleotides matching TRBD1. The sequence derives from a woman aged 40 to 49 in good health and CMV-seronegative. The sample comprised PBMCs. The CDR3 reads CASSRRDRARGYTF. The DNA of the CDR3 is TGTGCCAGCAGCCGCCGGGACAGGGCGAGAGGCTACACCTTC.